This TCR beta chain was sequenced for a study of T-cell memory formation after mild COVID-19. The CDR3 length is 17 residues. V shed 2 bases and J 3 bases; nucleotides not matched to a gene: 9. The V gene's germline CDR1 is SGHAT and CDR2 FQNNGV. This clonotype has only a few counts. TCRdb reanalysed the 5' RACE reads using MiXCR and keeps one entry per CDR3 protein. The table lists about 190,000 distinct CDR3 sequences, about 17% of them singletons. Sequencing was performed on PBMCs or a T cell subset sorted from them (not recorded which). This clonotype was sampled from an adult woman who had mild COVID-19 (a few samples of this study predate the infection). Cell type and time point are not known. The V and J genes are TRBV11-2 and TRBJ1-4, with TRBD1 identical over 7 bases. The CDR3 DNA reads TGTGCCAGCAGCTTACCAGGGGGGGGGCTGGCTAATGAAAAACTGTTTTTT. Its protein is CASSLPGGGLANEKLFF.